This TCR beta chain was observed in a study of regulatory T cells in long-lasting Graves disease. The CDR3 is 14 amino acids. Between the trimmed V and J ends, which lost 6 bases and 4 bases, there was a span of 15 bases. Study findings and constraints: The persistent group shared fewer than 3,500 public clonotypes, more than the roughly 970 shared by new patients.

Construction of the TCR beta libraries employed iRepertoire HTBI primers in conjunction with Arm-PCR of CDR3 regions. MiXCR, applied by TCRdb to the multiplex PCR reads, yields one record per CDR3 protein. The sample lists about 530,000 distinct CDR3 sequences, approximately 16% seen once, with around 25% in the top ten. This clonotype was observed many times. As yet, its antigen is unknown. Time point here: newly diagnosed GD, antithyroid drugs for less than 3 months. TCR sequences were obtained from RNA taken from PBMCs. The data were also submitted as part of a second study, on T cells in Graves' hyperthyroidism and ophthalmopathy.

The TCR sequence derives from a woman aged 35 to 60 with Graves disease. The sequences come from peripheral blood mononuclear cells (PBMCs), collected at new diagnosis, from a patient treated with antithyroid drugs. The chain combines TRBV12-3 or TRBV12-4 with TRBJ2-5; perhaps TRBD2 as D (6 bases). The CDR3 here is CASSPGLTGETQYF. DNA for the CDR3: TGTGCCAGCAGCCCAGGACTAACGGGAGAGACCCAGTACTTC.